The entry that follows covers one TCR beta chain sequence. The antigen remains undetermined. These data are taken from a study of T cells in localized non-small cell lung cancer. Assay: immunoSEQ multiplex PCR; the TCRdb copy retains only in-frame clones and omits some. The sample lists around 41,000 clones; around nine tenths were seen once. Study outcomes and limitations: Longer overall survival accompanied higher blood T cell density.

The CDR3 sequence is 12 residues long. The V gene's germline CDR1 is SQVTM and CDR2 ANQGSEA. V shed 4 bases and J shed 1 base, with 7 bases lying between them. This receptor was identified in a female donor older than 55 with stage I squamous cell lung carcinoma. The chain links TRBV29-1 to TRBJ2-5; D gene uncertain. The source was peripheral blood, collected before any cancer treatment. The CDR3 DNA sequence: TGCAGCGTTGGCTTCGCCCAAGAGACCCAGTACTTC. As protein: CSVGFAQETQYF.